Below are 23 T cell receptor beta chains sequenced from a single sample in a study of cytomegalovirus exposure and HLA in healthy donors. This PCR relied on a set of 60 Vbeta primers and 13 Jbeta primers. This table comes from immunoSEQ multiplex PCR, and its TCRdb copy is limited to in-frame clones, with some not included. Of around 200,000 clones detected, more than 60% appear once; the ten largest clones hold less than 20%. Sequenced: PBMCs. The receptors come from a man in his forties in good health and CMV-seronegative.

This rearrangement joins TRBV5-4 to TRBJ2-7; a possible D gene is TRBD1 (6 bases). This CDR3 is 14 amino acids long. Germline V gene sequence: CDR1 SGHNT, CDR2 YYREEE (reference sequence). Trimming removed 2 bases at V and 0 bases at J, with 9 bases between. The CDR3 is CASSFGDNSYEQYF. DNA of the CDR3: TGTGCCAGCAGCTTTGGGGACAACTCCTACGAGCAGTACTTC. The variable domain in full, with the rest retrieved from reference TRBV5-4 and TRBJ2-7, is ETGVTQSPTHLIKTRGQQVTLRCSSQSGHNTVSWYQQALGQGPQFIFQYYREEENGRGNFPPRFSGLQFPNYSSELNVNALELDDSALYLCASSFGDNSYEQYFGPGTRLTVT.

This clone occurred once. The CDR3 is CASRRLAGDEQYF. DNA for the CDR3: TGTGCCAGCAGACGCCTAGCGGGAGACGAGCAGTACTTC. The rearrangement uses TRBV27 and TRBJ2-7; 10 bases align to TRBD2. The junction had 4 bases not matched to a gene; V was cut back by 6 bases and J by 5 bases. This CDR3 has 13 residues. CDR1 and CDR2 from the germline V gene are MNHEY and SMNVEV (reference sequence).

The V call is TRBV7-9, the J call TRBJ2-1; D possibly corresponds to TRBD1 (6 bases). This CDR3 contains 13 residues. Trimming shortened V by 5 bases and J by 8 bases, and 13 bases separated the two germline ends. The germline V gene has CDR1 SEHNR and CDR2 FQNEAQ (reference sequence). The CDR3: CASSPGAGYEQFF. The CDR3, as DNA: TGTGCCAGCAGCCCAGGGGCAGGCTATGAGCAGTTCTTC.

Comments on this clone: One junction end disagrees with the germline gene, perhaps due to a read error. CDR3 in DNA: TGTGCCAGCAGCCTAGCGGGGGGCCAAGAGACCCAGTACTTC. Its translation: CASSLAGGQETQYF. The chain carries TRBV7-2 and TRBJ2-5; 11 nucleotides line up with TRBD2. Germline-derived CDR1 and CDR2 are SGHTA and FQGNSA. The CDR3 loop spans 14 amino acids.

The chain employs TRBV29-1 and TRBJ2-1; unclear D gene. Germline V gene data show CDR1 as SQVTM and CDR2 as ANQGSEA. The length of the CDR3 is 11 residues. V was pared by 4 bases and J by 5 bases, with 6 bases between. CDR3 DNA sequence: TGCAGCGTTGGGCCGAACAATGAGCAGTTCTTC. It translates to CSVGPNNEQFF.

This clone was observed a handful of times. The chain employs TRBV11-2 and TRBJ2-7; the match to TRBD1 covers 7 bases. The CDR3 length is 17 residues. The ends lost 3 bases at V and 2 bases at J; junction bases unmatched: 13. Germline assignment: CDR1 SGHAT and CDR2 FQNNGV. CDR3 bases: TGTGCCAGCAGCTTGCTTATGGGACAGCGGACCCCCTACGAGCAGTACTTC. Its translation is CASSLLMGQRTPYEQYF.

Here the CDR3 reads CASRSSYEQYF. CDR3 in DNA: TGCGCCAGCAGGAGCTCCTACGAGCAGTACTTC. The chain uses TRBV10-1 and TRBJ2-7; D is uncertain. Germline V gene lookup returns CDR1 WNHNN and CDR2 SYGVQD (reference sequence). The V end lost 6 bases, the J end lost 0 bases, and 3 bases lay between the germline ends. The CDR3 covers 11 residues.

This chain connects TRBV5-6 to TRBJ1-1; 9 nucleotides match TRBD1. The CDR3 sequence is 17 residues long. Germline V CDR1 and CDR2: SGHDT, YYEEEE. The V and J ends lost 0 bases and 6 bases, in that order; junction bases with no gene match: 12. The DNA for the CDR3 is TGTGCCAGCAGCTTGGCCGGGACAGGGATTAGAAAACCTGAAGCTTTCTTT. Protein sequence: CASSLAGTGIRKPEAFF.

The chain is built from TRBV5-4 and TRBJ2-7, with 9 bases that match TRBD1. V lost 5 bases to trimming and J lost 2 bases; unmatched junction nucleotides: 2. This CDR3 has 13 amino acids. Per the germline V gene, CDR1 is SGHNT and CDR2 is YYREEE (reference sequence). The CDR3 DNA is TGTGCCAGCAGTAGGGACAGGGCCTACGAGCAGTACTTC. Amino acid sequence: CASSRDRAYEQYF.

The rearrangement uses TRBV19 and TRBJ2-5; maybe TRBD2 (5 bases). The ends were cut back, 4 bases at V and 7 bases at J, with 10 bases in the middle. This CDR3 region has 12 residues. From germline, CDR1 is LNHDA and CDR2 SQIVND (reference sequence). Written as DNA, the CDR3 is TGTGCCAGTAGTAATAGCGTGGGGACCCAGTACTTC. Its translation: CASSNSVGTQYF.

The CDR3 protein is CASGPETNYGYTF. The CDR3 DNA is TGCGCCAGCGGGCCAGAAACTAACTATGGCTACACCTTC. This rearrangement joins TRBV5-1 to TRBJ1-2, with unresolved D. V lost 7 bases to trimming and J lost 0 bases, with 10 bases between them. The CDR3 spans 13 residues. Germline V gives CDR1 SGHRS, CDR2 YFSETQ.

The chain uses TRBV14 and TRBJ1-2; 7 nucleotides line up with TRBD1. The CDR3 consists of 14 residues. Per the germline V gene, CDR1 is SGHDN and CDR2 is FVKESK. Germline trimming cut 4 bases from V and 5 bases from J; bases unmatched to any gene: 7. The CDR3 loop is CASSLSRGPYGYTF. The CDR3 coding sequence is TGTGCCAGCAGCCTTTCGAGGGGGCCTTATGGCTACACCTTC.

This chain links TRBV27 with TRBJ2-2; D unclear. V was clipped by 3 bases and J by 4 bases, with 12 bases between them. This CDR3 has 15 amino acids. Germline assignment: CDR1 MNHEY and CDR2 SMNVEV (reference sequence). The CDR3 DNA is TGTGCCAGCAGTTTTGGGTCAGGTAGCACCGGGGAGCTGTTTTTT. Protein: CASSFGSGSTGELFF.

The chain joins TRBV25-1 to TRBJ2-7; TRBD2 matches 9 bases. The CDR3 has 13 residues. After removal of 6 bases from V and 2 bases from J, the junction contained 2 bases not matched to a gene. Germline V CDR1 and CDR2: MGHDK, SYGVNS. The CDR3 reads CASRSGRPYEQYF. In nucleotides, the CDR3 is TGTGCCAGCAGAAGCGGGAGGCCCTACGAGCAGTACTTC.

About this clone itself: The sample contains more than one DNA sequence encoding this CDR3. The chain has TRBV7-9 and TRBJ1-1; 12 positions match TRBD1. With 3 bases clipped from V and 4 bases from J, the junction kept 3 bases outside the gene matches. Germline V CDR1 and CDR2: SEHNR, FQNEAQ (reference sequence). There are 15 residues in the CDR3. CDR3 protein: CASSLGQGARTEAFF. CDR3 nucleotide sequence: TGTGCCAGCAGCTTGGGACAGGGGGCGCGCACTGAAGCTTTCTTT.

The CDR3 DNA is TGCGCCAGCAGCCAAGTTTCAGGGGCGCGGGAGACCCAGTACTTC. As protein: CASSQVSGARETQYF. The gene calls are TRBV4-1 and TRBJ2-5; tentative D call: TRBD1 (6 bases). There are 15 residues in the CDR3. V was cut by 1 base and J by 5 bases, with 14 bases left in between. Germline assignment: CDR1 MGHRA and CDR2 YSYEKL.

The chain has TRBV11-2 and TRBJ2-7; TRBD1 aligns across 7 bases. Germline CDR1 reads SGHAT; CDR2 reads FQNNGV. V lost 0 bases, J lost 2 bases, and 4 bases stayed unmatched. The CDR3 is made up of 15 amino acids. The CDR3 coding sequence is TGTGCCAGCAGCTTAGAGGGGACAGTAGCCTACGAGCAGTACTTC. This gives the protein CASSLEGTVAYEQYF.

The chain joins TRBV5-4 to TRBJ2-1; a weak D match, TRBD2 (5 bases). Germline CDR1 and CDR2: SGHNT and YYREEE (reference sequence). This CDR3 has 16 residues. Trimming stripped 3 bases from V and 0 bases from J, with 13 bases between. The CDR3 nucleotides read TGTGCCAGCAGCTCTGGACTGAGGAGCTCCTACAATGAGCAGTTCTTC. Protein: CASSSGLRSSYNEQFF.

CDR3 in DNA: TGTGCCAGCAGCTTCTCGGGGGGACTAGCGGGGTCCAATGAGCAGTTCTTC. Translated: CASSFSGGLAGSNEQFF. The chain is built from TRBV7-2 and TRBJ2-1; 13 bases are a match to TRBD2. Trimming at V came to 3 bases and at J to 6 bases, leaving 8 bases not matched to a gene. The CDR3 consists of 17 residues. Germline CDR1 reads SGHTA; CDR2 reads FQGNSA.

The genes are TRBV27 and TRBJ2-7; D is possibly TRBD2 (6 bases). This CDR3 is built from 17 residues. Between the trimmed V and J ends, which lost 0 bases and 4 bases, there was a span of 19 bases. Germline CDR1 MNHEY, CDR2 SMNVEV (reference sequence). The CDR3 nucleotides read TGTGCCAGCAGTTTATCTAGTCGGGACGCGGGGAGATACGAGCAGTACTTC. Translating it yields CASSLSSRDAGRYEQYF.

This clone appeared once. The chain is built from TRBV9 and TRBJ1-2; maybe TRBD1 (6 bases). Trimming stripped 0 bases from V and 4 bases from J, with 10 bases between. Germline V gene data show CDR1 as SGDLS and CDR2 as YYNGEE. CDR3 length equals 14 residues. DNA of the CDR3: TGTGCCAGCAGCGTAGCAGGGGTTCCCTATGGCTACACCTTC. Amino acids: CASSVAGVPYGYTF.

Comment on this clone: This CDR3 is also generated by other DNA sequences in the sample. The chain carries TRBV5-4 and TRBJ2-2, with D possibly TRBD2 on 6 matching bases. The CDR3 covers 14 residues. V dropped 4 bases and J dropped 5 bases, with 12 bases sitting between them. CDR1 and CDR2 from the germline V gene are SGHNT and YYREEE (reference sequence). The CDR3 coding sequence is TGTGCCAGCAGCCTTCGTGGGGGGACCGGGGAGCTGTTTTTT. The encoded protein is CASSLRGGTGELFF.

V usage is TRBV4-1 and J usage is TRBJ2-7; maybe TRBD2 (5 bases). Germline values: CDR1 MGHRA, CDR2 YSYEKL. Trimming left V 1 base short and J 2 bases short, with 18 bases between. This CDR3 region has 17 residues. The CDR3: CASSQGPGRGLAYEQYF. CDR3 DNA: TGCGCCAGCAGCCAAGGTCCCGGACGGGGATTAGCCTACGAGCAGTACTTC.